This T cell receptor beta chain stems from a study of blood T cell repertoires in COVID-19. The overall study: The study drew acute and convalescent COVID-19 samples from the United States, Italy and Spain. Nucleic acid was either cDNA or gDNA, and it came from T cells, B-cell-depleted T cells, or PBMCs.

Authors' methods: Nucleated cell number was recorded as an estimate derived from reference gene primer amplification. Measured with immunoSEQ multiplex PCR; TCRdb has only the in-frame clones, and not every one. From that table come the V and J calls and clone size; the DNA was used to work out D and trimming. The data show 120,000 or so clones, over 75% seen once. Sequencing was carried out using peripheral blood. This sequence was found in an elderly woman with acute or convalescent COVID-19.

The CDR3 DNA is TGCGCCAGCAGCCAAGAGTTTAGCGTGAGGGCTGAAGCTTTCTTT. It is translated as CASSQEFSVRAEAFF. The chain links TRBV4-1 to TRBJ1-1, with no clear D. The CDR3 spans 15 residues. The V gene's germline CDR1 is MGHRA and CDR2 YSYEKL. With 0 bases removed from V and 6 bases from J, the gap between germline ends came to 14 bases.